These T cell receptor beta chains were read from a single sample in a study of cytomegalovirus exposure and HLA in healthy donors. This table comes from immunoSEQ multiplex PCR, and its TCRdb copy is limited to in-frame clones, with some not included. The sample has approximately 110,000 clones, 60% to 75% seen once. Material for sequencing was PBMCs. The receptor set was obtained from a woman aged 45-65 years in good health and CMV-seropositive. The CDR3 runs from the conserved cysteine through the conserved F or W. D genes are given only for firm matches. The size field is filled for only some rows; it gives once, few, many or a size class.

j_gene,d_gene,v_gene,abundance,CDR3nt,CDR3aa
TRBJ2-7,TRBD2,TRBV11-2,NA,TGTGCCAGCAGCTTACAGCGGGGGTTCTACGAGCAGTACTTC,CASSLQRGFYEQYF
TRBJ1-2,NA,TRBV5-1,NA,TGCGCCAGCAGCTTGGACTCATCTTATGGCTACACCTTC,CASSLDSSYGYTF
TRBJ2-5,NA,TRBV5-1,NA,TGCGCCAGCAGCACAGCCCCGGGGCAAGAGACCCAGTACTTC,CASSTAPGQETQYF
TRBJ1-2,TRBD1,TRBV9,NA,TGTGCCAGCAGCCCCCGGGACAGGGCTAACTATGGCTACACCTTC,CASSPRDRANYGYTF
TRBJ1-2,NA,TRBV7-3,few,TGTGCCAGCAGCTTAATGCCAACTGCCGGCTACACCTTC,CASSLMPTAGYTF
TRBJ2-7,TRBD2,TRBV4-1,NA,TGCGCCAGCAGCCAAGATCTATTTGGACTAGCGGGGGGGCTCGGCGAGCAGTACTTC,CASSQDLFGLAGGLGEQYF
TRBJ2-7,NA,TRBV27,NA,TGTGCCAGCAGCCCATTAGGCGGGGATTCCTACGAGCAGTACTTC,CASSPLGGDSYEQYF
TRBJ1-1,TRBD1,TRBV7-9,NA,TGTGCCAGCAGCCCATTACAGGGGTGGACTGAAGCTTTCTTT,CASSPLQGWTEAFF
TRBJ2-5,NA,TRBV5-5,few,TGTGCCAGCAGCTCCCTATGGTTGGAGACCCAGTACTTC,CASSSLWLETQYF
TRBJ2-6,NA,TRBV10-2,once,TGCGCCACCATCTGGGATCAGGGGACCTCCTCTGGGGCCAACGTCCTGACTTTC,CATIWDQGTSSGANVLTF
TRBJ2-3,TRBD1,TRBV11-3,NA,TGTGCCAGCAGCTCCGGGACAGGAGGTTTCTATACGCAGTATTTT,CASSSGTGGFYTQYF
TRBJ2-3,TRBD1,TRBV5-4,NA,TGTGCCAGCAGCCAGGACAGGGCAAGCACAGATACGCAGTATTTT,CASSQDRASTDTQYF
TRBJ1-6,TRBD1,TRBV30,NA,TGTGCCTGGAGTCGGGACAGAAATTCACCCCTCCACTTT,CAWSRDRNSPLHF
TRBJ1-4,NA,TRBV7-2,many,TGTGCCAGCAGCTTAGTTGGAACAGCAAAACTGTTTTTT,CASSLVGTAKLFF
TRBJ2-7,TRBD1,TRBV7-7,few,TGTGCCAGCCCTCAGGAAGGACGAGACAGGGGGAACCTGTACGAGCAGTACTTC,CASPQEGRDRGNLYEQYF
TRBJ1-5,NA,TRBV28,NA,TGTGCCAGCAGTTTAGGGGGCCGGCCCCAGCATTTT,CASSLGGRPQHF
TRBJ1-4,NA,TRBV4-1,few,TGCGCCAGCAGCCAAGATTCGAGAGACAGGAGTAAACTGTTTTTT,CASSQDSRDRSKLFF
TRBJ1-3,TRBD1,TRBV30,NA,TGTGCCTGGAACAGGGGGCTTGGAAACACCATATATTTT,CAWNRGLGNTIYF
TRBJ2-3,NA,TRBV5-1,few,TGCGCCAGCAGCTTGTTCGGGGGAGCCACAGATACGCAGTATTTT,CASSLFGGATDTQYF
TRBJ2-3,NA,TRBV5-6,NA,TGTGCCAGCAGCTTGCCGACAGGCTTTGGGGATACGCAGTATTTT,CASSLPTGFGDTQYF
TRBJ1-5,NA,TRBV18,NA,TGTGCCAGCTCACTGAGACAGACCAATCAGCCCCAGCATTTT,CASSLRQTNQPQHF
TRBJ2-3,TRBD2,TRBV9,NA,TGTGCCAGCAGCTTGGGGACTAGCGGAACAGATACGCAGTATTTT,CASSLGTSGTDTQYF
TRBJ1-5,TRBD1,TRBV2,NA,TGTGCCAGCAGCCCTGGGACAGGGGGCCAGCCCCAGCATTTT,CASSPGTGGQPQHF
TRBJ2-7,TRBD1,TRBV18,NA,TGTGCCAGCTCACGCGGGGACAGGGGGCTCAAGGAGCAGTACTTC,CASSRGDRGLKEQYF
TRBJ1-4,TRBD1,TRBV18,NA,TGTGCCAGCTCACCGACAGGGGGCAATGAAAAACTGTTTTTT,CASSPTGGNEKLFF
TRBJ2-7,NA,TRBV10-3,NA,TGTGCCATCAGTGGGGTACAGGGATCTACCTACGAGCAGTACTTC,CAISGVQGSTYEQYF
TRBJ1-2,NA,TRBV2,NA,TGTGCCAGCAGTCCCCGGGAGGGGACTCCCTATGGCTACACCTTC,CASSPREGTPYGYTF
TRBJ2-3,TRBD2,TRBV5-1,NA,TGCGCCAGCAGCGAGGGGACTAGCGGGGGAACAGATACGCAGTATTTT,CASSEGTSGGTDTQYF
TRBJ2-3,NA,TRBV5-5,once,TGTGCCAGCAGCTTGGAATGGGGCTGGACAGATACGCAGTATTTT,CASSLEWGWTDTQYF
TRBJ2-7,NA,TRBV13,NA,TGTGCCAGCAGCTTAGGCGGGGACGGGAGCTACGAGCAGTACTTC,CASSLGGDGSYEQYF
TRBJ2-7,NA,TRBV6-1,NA,TGTGCCAGCAGTGATCGTCCAGGGCCCCTCTACGAGCAGTACTTC,CASSDRPGPLYEQYF
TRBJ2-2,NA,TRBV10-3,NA,TGTGCCGCAAAAAGTCCAGGGTGGGCCGGGGAGCTGTTTTTT,CAAKSPGWAGELFF
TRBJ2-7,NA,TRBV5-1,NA,TGCGCCAGCAGCTTTAATGCGGGGTTAACCTACGAGCAGTACTTC,CASSFNAGLTYEQYF
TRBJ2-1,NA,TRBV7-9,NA,TGTGCCAGCAGCTTGGTGGCGGATGAGCAGTTCTTC,CASSLVADEQFF
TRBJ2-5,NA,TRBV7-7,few,TGTGCCAGCAGCCCCCAGGGAACCGAGACCCAGTACTTC,CASSPQGTETQYF
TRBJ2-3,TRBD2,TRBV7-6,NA,TGTGCCAGCAGCTTAATACTAGCGGGGGGGCGTGGCACAGATACGCAGTATTTT,CASSLILAGGRGTDTQYF
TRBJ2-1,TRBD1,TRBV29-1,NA,TGCAGCGCCCACAGGGGCGTAGGGAATGAGCAGTTCTTC,CSAHRGVGNEQFF
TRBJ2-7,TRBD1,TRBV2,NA,TGTGCCACCACGGTGAGGACAGGGGCCTACGAGCAGTACTTC,CATTVRTGAYEQYF
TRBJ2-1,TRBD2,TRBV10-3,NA,TGTGCCGGATCGGGTGCGGGGGGGCTGGAGCAGTTCTTC,CAGSGAGGLEQFF
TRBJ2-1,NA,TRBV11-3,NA,TGTGCCAGCAGCTGGCGGCAGGGGGGCGATAACAATGAGCAGTTCTTC,CASSWRQGGDNNEQFF
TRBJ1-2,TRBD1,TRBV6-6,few,TGTGCCAGCAGCTGGGACCGGGGACAGAACTATGGCTACACCTTC,CASSWDRGQNYGYTF
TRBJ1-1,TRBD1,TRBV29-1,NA,TGCAGCGCTACCGGGACAGTGAACACTGAAGCTTTCTTT,CSATGTVNTEAFF
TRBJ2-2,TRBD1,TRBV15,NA,TGTGCCACCAGCAGAGATGTTTTGGGACAGGGACGCGGGGAGCTGTTTTTT,CATSRDVLGQGRGELFF
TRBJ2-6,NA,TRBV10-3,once,TGTGCCATCGGGGCGAGTGTAAACCCCGGGGCCAACGTCCTGACTTTC,CAIGASVNPGANVLTF
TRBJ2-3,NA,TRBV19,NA,TGTGCCAGTAGTATACGGGAACCCACAGATACGCAGTATTTT,CASSIREPTDTQYF
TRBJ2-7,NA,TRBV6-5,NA,TGTGCCAGCAGTTACGTCGGGGCGGGAAAAACCTACGAGCAGTACTTC,CASSYVGAGKTYEQYF
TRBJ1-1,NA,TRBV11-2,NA,TGTGCCAGCAGGCCACTCCGGTTGGAGGAGAACACTGAAGCTTTCTTT,CASRPLRLEENTEAFF